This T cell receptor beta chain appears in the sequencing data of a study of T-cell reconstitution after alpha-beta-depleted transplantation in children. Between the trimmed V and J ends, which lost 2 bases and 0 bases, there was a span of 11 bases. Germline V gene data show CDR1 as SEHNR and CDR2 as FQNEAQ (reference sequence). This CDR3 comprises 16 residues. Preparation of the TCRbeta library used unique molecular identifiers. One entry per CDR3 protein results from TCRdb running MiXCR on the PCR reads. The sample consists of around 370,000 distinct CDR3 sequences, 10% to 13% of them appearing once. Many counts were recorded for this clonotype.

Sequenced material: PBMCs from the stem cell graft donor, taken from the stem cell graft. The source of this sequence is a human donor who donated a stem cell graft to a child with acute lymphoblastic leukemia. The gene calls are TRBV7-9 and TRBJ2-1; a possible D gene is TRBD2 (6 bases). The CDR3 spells CASSLYLGGSYNEQFF. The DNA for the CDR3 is TGTGCCAGCAGCTTATATCTGGGGGGCTCCTACAATGAGCAGTTCTTC.